This T cell receptor beta chain was found in a study of cytomegalovirus exposure and HLA in healthy donors. This clone has more than one count but fewer than ten. Its target is unknown. Primers for the PCR totalled 60 Vbeta and 13 Jbeta. TCRdb's table, derived via immunoSEQ multiplex PCR, lists solely in-frame clones and lacks some. The sample contains fewer than 200,000 clones, approximately 81% of which appear only once. Whole-study findings and limits: Most likely, a cluster of highly shared sequence variants arose as a sequencing artifact.

The CDR3 is made up of 17 amino acids. Germline CDR1 MDHEN, CDR2 SYDVKM. J lost 4 bases, V lost 6 bases, and 9 bases had no gene match. The chain combines TRBV28 with TRBJ2-7, with 16 bases aligning to TRBD2. The origin of this receptor is a woman aged 18-35 years in good health and CMV-seronegative. The specimen sequenced was PBMCs. CDR3 nucleotide sequence: TGTGCCAGCAGCGATCCCGGGACTAGCGGGAGGGGGTACGAGCAGTACTTC. Encoded protein: CASSDPGTSGRGYEQYF.